The clone carrying this T cell receptor beta chain was seen only a few times. Its target is unknown. This record belongs to a study of shared clonotypes between healthy human individuals. Some clones are missing from TCRdb's copy, which holds only in-frame ones; the method was immunoSEQ multiplex PCR. The sample gives fewer than 200,000 clones, 60% to 75% of which show up once; about 10% is in the top ten. Study findings and constraints: Sharing across four donors was highest in naive CD4 (roughly 5%) and lowest in memory CD8 (0.4%). Generation probabilities were higher for clonotypes shared across all four sorted-subset donors than for unshared ones.

The V end lost 2 bases, the J end lost 4 bases, and 2 bases lay between the germline ends. CDR1 WSHSY and CDR2 SAAADI come from the germline V gene. The CDR3 totals 11 residues. V gene TRBV10-2 combines with J gene TRBJ2-5; no clear D gene. The source of this sequence is a young man in good health. Specimen: memory CD4+ T cells sorted from blood. Subset denoted: CD45RA-negative fraction. CDR3 bases: TGCGCCAGCAGTGAGCGAGAGACCCAGTACTTC. This translates into CASSERETQYF.